A selection of T cell receptor beta chains follows, all from one sample in a study of T-cell reconstitution after alpha-beta-depleted transplantation in children. TCRdb reanalysed the PCR reads using MiXCR and keeps one entry per CDR3 protein. The sample lists almost 20,000 distinct CDR3 sequences, 10% to 15% occurring once. Sequencing was performed on PBMCs, mostly from graft donor cells, taken 60 days after TCRalphabeta/CD19-depleted stem cell transplant. These receptor sequences come from a female patient aged 2-15 years who had a stem cell transplant for congenital amegakaryocytic thrombocytopenia, so the T cells may come from the graft donor. The CDR3 runs from the conserved cysteine through the conserved F or W. The order of the fields is V gene, D gene, J gene, clone size, CDR3 protein, CDR3 DNA. D genes are given only for firm matches. Clone size is not always given. Where it is, it says once, few, many or a class for expanded clones.

TRBV4-1	NA	TRBJ2-3	many	CASSRRTSTDTQYF	TGCGCCAGCAGCCGGCGCACTAGCACAGATACGCAGTATTTT
TRBV20-1	TRBD2	TRBJ2-1	many	CSARGGFGLAGGLRNNEQFF	TGCAGTGCTCGCGGGGGATTTGGACTAGCGGGAGGACTTCGAAACAATGAGCAGTTCTTC
TRBV3-1	TRBD1	TRBJ1-2	NA	CATCKVGLALGTGGYTF	TGTGCCACCTGCAAAGTTGGTCTCGCCCTTGGGACAGGTGGCTACACCTTC
TRBV12-3/TRBV12-4	NA	TRBJ2-7	many	CASSLNYEQYF	TGTGCCAGCAGTTTGAACTACGAGCAGTACTTC
TRBV27	NA	TRBJ1-5	many	CASRPRRDNNQPQHF	TGTGCCAGCAGGCCCCGGCGGGACAACAATCAGCCCCAGCATTTT
TRBV20-1	NA	TRBJ1-6	many	CSGTAGTLGSPLHF	TGCAGTGGGACGGCCGGGACACTCGGATCACCCCTCCACTTT
TRBV29-1	TRBD1	TRBJ2-7	many	CSVQTGTANEQYF	TGCAGCGTCCAGACAGGGACGGCTAACGAGCAGTACTTC
TRBV20-1	TRBD2	TRBJ2-1	many	CSARTSTYNEQFF	TGCAGTGCTAGGACTAGCACCTACAATGAGCAGTTCTTC
TRBV5-1	NA	TRBJ1-1	many	CASSLGGTENTEAFF	TGCGCCAGCAGCTTGGGGGGGACCGAGAACACTGAAGCTTTCTTT
TRBV20-1	NA	TRBJ2-1	NA	CSARREGGAANEQFF	TGCAGTGCTAGACGCGAGGGGGGCGCCGCCAATGAGCAGTTCTTC
TRBV14	NA	TRBJ1-4	many	CASSRALNEKLFF	TGTGCCAGCAGCCGCGCGCTTAATGAAAAACTGTTTTTT
TRBV20-1	NA	TRBJ1-2	many	CSAPPGGDTNKGYGYTF	TGCAGTGCCCCCCCCGGGGGAGACACAAATAAAGGCTATGGCTACACCTTC
TRBV3-1	TRBD1	TRBJ2-7	many	CASSPGGTGDYEQYF	TGTGCCAGCAGCCCTGGAGGGACAGGGGACTACGAGCAGTACTTC
TRBV12-3/TRBV12-4	NA	TRBJ2-1	many	CASSLASSSYNEQFF	TGTGCCAGCAGTTTAGCGTCGAGCTCCTACAATGAGCAGTTCTTC
TRBV6-5	NA	TRBJ2-7	many	CASSWGRTYEQYF	TGTGCCAGCAGTTGGGGACGGACCTACGAGCAGTACTTC
TRBV5-1	NA	TRBJ2-7	many	CASSLAHTTYEQYF	TGCGCCAGCAGCTTGGCGCATACAACCTACGAGCAGTACTTC
TRBV18	NA	TRBJ1-6	many	CASSPQGFRNNSPLHF	TGTGCCAGCTCACCACAGGGTTTCCGCAATAATTCACCCCTCCACTTT
TRBV2	NA	TRBJ2-4	many	CASSGLAKNIQYF	TGTGCCAGCAGTGGACTAGCCAAAAACATTCAGTACTTC
TRBV7-2	TRBD2	TRBJ2-5	many	CASSVGLAGVQETQYF	TGTGCCAGCAGCGTGGGACTAGCGGGAGTCCAAGAGACCCAGTACTTC
TRBV6-1	TRBD2	TRBJ2-1	few	CASSQAGAGVINEQFF	TGTGCCAGCAGCCAAGCGGGAGCAGGGGTGATCAATGAGCAGTTCTTC
TRBV20-1	NA	TRBJ1-6	many	CSAREGQFNSPLHF	TGCAGTGCTAGGGAGGGACAATTTAATTCACCCCTCCACTTT
TRBV20-1	NA	TRBJ1-4	many	CSARLRETNEKLFF	TGCAGTGCTAGACTACGGGAAACTAATGAAAAACTGTTTTTT
TRBV20-1	NA	TRBJ2-7	NA	CSARARTLSYEQYF	TGCAGTGCTAGAGCTAGGACACTCTCCTACGAGCAGTACTTC
TRBV27	NA	TRBJ2-7	many	CASSLYGSYEQYF	TGTGCCAGCAGTTTGTACGGTTCCTACGAGCAGTACTTC
TRBV7-9	NA	TRBJ1-1	many	CASSFFPVRDNYNTEAFF	TGTGCCAGCAGCTTTTTCCCCGTCCGGGACAACTATAACACTGAAGCTTTCTTT
TRBV9	NA	TRBJ1-4	NA	CASSVGLDEKLFF	TGTGCCAGCAGCGTAGGTCTTGATGAAAAACTGTTTTTT
TRBV29-1	TRBD2	TRBJ2-1	many	CSANRLAGGNEQFF	TGCAGTGCTAATCGACTAGCGGGAGGAAATGAGCAGTTCTTC
TRBV6-5	TRBD2	TRBJ2-1	medium-sized	CASSNSAGAYNEQFF	TGTGCCAGCAGCAACTCGGCGGGAGCCTACAATGAGCAGTTCTTC
TRBV15	NA	TRBJ2-7	many	CATSRERDSYEQYF	TGTGCCACCAGCAGAGAGAGGGACTCCTACGAGCAGTACTTC
TRBV6-2/TRBV6-3	NA	TRBJ2-5	many	CASSYTETQYF	TGTGCCAGCAGTTACACCGAGACCCAGTACTTC
TRBV7-2	NA	TRBJ1-1	many	CASSTHRGTEAFF	TGTGCCAGCAGCACACATAGGGGGACTGAAGCTTTCTTT
TRBV28	TRBD2	TRBJ2-1	many	CASSPPSHFRLAGLVSSYNEQFF	TGTGCCAGCAGTCCCCCAAGCCACTTCAGACTAGCGGGATTGGTGAGCTCCTACAATGAGCAGTTCTTC
TRBV6-1	NA	TRBJ2-1	NA	CASSDAVGGLNEQFF	TGTGCCAGCAGTGATGCTGTCGGGGGACTGAATGAGCAGTTCTTC
TRBV10-2	TRBD2	TRBJ2-1	NA	CASSEGLAGNEQFF	TGCGCCAGCAGTGAGGGACTAGCGGGCAATGAGCAGTTCTTC
TRBV7-7	NA	TRBJ2-3	many	CASSLGVTADTQYF	TGTGCCAGCAGCTTAGGTGTGACTGCAGATACGCAGTATTTT
TRBV6-1	TRBD1	TRBJ1-1	NA	CASSDGTVNTEAFF	TGTGCCAGCAGTGACGGGACAGTGAACACTGAAGCTTTCTTT
TRBV20-1	TRBD1	TRBJ1-3	many	CSATWDSDLSGNTIYF	TGCAGTGCTACCTGGGACAGCGACTTGTCTGGAAACACCATATATTTT
TRBV12-3/TRBV12-4	TRBD1	TRBJ2-7	many	CASSAHRDRALYEQYF	TGTGCCAGCAGTGCACACCGGGACAGGGCCCTCTACGAGCAGTACTTC
TRBV12-3/TRBV12-4	TRBD1	TRBJ2-5	many	CASSPLIGGHETQYF	TGTGCCAGCAGCCCCCTAATAGGGGGCCACGAGACCCAGTACTTC
TRBV4-1	TRBD2	TRBJ2-7	many	CASSQGLANYEQYF	TGCGCCAGCAGCCAGGGACTAGCGAACTACGAGCAGTACTTC
TRBV3-1	TRBD1	TRBJ2-2	few	CASSRGQGYSGELFF	TGTGCCAGCAGCCGGGGACAGGGGTACTCCGGGGAGCTGTTTTTT
TRBV28	TRBD1	TRBJ2-5	few	CASSLTGGKETQYF	TGTGCCAGCAGTTTAACAGGGGGCAAAGAGACCCAGTACTTC
TRBV7-6	TRBD2	TRBJ2-5	NA	CASSLIAGGVETQYF	TGTGCCAGCAGCTTAATAGCGGGAGGGGTAGAGACCCAGTACTTC
TRBV12-3/TRBV12-4	TRBD2	TRBJ2-7	many	CASTKRDKGEQYF	TGTGCCAGCACGAAGCGGGATAAAGGGGAGCAGTACTTC
TRBV28	TRBD2	TRBJ2-3	NA	CASSSTGQRGYTDTQYF	TGTGCCAGCAGTTCCACGGGGCAGCGGGGGTACACAGATACGCAGTATTTT
TRBV5-1	TRBD1	TRBJ2-7	many	CASSTGQGASNF	TGCGCCAGCAGCACAGGACAGGGAGCCTCCAACTTC
TRBV7-2	TRBD1	TRBJ2-1	many	CASRLEGQGYNEQFF	TGTGCCAGCAGGCTAGAAGGACAGGGATACAATGAGCAGTTCTTC
TRBV7-8	NA	TRBJ1-1	many	CASSLALVRDDGNTEAFF	TGTGCCAGCAGCTTAGCACTGGTGAGGGACGACGGGAACACTGAAGCTTTCTTT